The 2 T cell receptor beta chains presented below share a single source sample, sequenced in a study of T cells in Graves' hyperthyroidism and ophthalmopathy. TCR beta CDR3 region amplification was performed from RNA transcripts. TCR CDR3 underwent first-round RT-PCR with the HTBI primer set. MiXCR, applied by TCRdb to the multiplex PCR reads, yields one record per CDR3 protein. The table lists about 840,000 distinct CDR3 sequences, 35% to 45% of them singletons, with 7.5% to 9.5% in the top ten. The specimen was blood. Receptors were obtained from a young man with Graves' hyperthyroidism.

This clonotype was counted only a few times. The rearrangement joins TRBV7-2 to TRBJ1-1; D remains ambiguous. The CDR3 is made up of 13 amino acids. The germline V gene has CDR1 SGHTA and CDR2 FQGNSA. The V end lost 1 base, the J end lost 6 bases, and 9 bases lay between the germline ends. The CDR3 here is CASSLDRSPEAFF. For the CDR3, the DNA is TGTGCCAGCAGCTTAGATAGGAGTCCTGAAGCTTTCTTT.

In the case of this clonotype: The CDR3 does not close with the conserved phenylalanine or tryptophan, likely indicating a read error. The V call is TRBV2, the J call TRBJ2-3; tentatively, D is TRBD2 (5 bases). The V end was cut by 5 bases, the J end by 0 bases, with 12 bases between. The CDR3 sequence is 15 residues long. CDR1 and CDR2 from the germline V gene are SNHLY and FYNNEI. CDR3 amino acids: CASSLLASSTDTQYS. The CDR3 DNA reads TGTGCCAGCAGTTTGCTAGCCTCTAGCACAGATACGCAGTATTCT.